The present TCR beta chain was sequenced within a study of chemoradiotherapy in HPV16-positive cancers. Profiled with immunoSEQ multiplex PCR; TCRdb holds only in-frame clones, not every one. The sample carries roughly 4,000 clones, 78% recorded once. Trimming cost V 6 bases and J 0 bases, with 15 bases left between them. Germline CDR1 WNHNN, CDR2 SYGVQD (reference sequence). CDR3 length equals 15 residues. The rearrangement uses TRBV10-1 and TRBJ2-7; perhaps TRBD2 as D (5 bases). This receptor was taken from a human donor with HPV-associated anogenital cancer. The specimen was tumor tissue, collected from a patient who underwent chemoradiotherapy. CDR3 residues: CASSPSGLSSYEQYF. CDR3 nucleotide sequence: TGCGCCAGCAGCCCCTCGGGGTTGAGCTCCTACGAGCAGTACTTC.